A selection of T cell receptor beta chains follows, all from one sample in a study of cytomegalovirus exposure and HLA in healthy donors. Profiling relied on immunoSEQ multiplex PCR, and the TCRdb table lists in-frame clones only, not all of them. This sample has 85,000 to 90,000 clones, with around 96% found just once. The specimen sequenced was PBMCs. Every receptor here comes from a man aged 18-30 years in good health and CMV-seronegative. The CDR3 runs from the conserved cysteine through the conserved F or W. D genes are given only for firm matches. A clone size is listed for some rows: how often the clone was seen (once, few, many), or a class if it is expanded.

j_call v_call d_call clone_size cdr3_length cdr3_aa cdr3_nt
TRBJ1-4 TRBV5-1 . . 13 CASRDRFFEKLFF TGCGCCAGCCGCGACAGGTTTTTCGAAAAACTGTTTTTT
TRBJ1-1 TRBV20-1 . . 11 CSARRVTEAFF TGCAGTGCTAGGCGGGTGACTGAAGCTTTCTTT
TRBJ2-1 TRBV7-7 TRBD2 once 16 CASSLSSGRASDEQFF TGTGCTAGCAGCTTATCTAGCGGGAGGGCGTCCGATGAGCAGTTCTTC
TRBJ2-7 TRBV29-1 TRBD2 . 17 CSALRGTSDIDYYEQYF TGCAGCGCTCTACGTGGGACTAGCGATATCGACTACTACGAGCAGTACTTC
TRBJ2-7 TRBV7-9 TRBD1 . 15 CASSLLTGAASEQYF TGTGCCAGCAGCTTATTAACAGGGGCCGCCTCCGAGCAGTACTTC
TRBJ1-2 TRBV4-3 . . 14 CASSQDSRAWGYTF TGCGCCAGCAGCCAAGATAGCAGGGCTTGGGGCTACACCTTC
TRBJ1-4 TRBV5-8 TRBD1 . 14 CASSGQGAWEKLFF TGTGCCAGCAGCGGACAGGGGGCTTGGGAAAAACTGTTTTTT
TRBJ1-5 TRBV6-1 . . 15 CASSGGADSNQPQHF TGTGCCAGCAGCGGTGGGGCCGATAGCAATCAGCCCCAGCATTTT
TRBJ1-1 TRBV30 . . 13 CAWSVRVDPGAFF TGTGCCTGGAGTGTACGAGTGGACCCAGGGGCTTTCTTT
TRBJ2-1 TRBV9 TRBD1 . 15 CASSLRTGGFDEQFF TGTGCCAGCAGCCTGAGGACAGGGGGTTTCGATGAGCAGTTCTTC
TRBJ2-7 TRBV5-4 TRBD2 . 14 CASSRGGLVDEQYF TGTGCCAGCAGCCGGGGGGGACTAGTGGACGAGCAGTACTTC
TRBJ2-1 TRBV29-1 . . 17 CSAVTGPRENRYNEQFF TGCAGCGCCGTAACAGGGCCTCGGGAAAATAGGTACAATGAGCAGTTCTTC
TRBJ1-1 TRBV11-2 . . 17 CASSLALQGTQNTEAFF TGTGCCAGCAGCTTAGCGTTGCAGGGGACACAGAACACTGAAGCTTTCTTT
TRBJ1-1 TRBV7-9 . . 16 CASSLEGSRRGTEAFF TGTGCCAGCAGCTTAGAAGGTTCTCGCAGGGGCACTGAAGCTTTCTTT
TRBJ2-3 TRBV4-1 . . 15 CASSQVLTGAATQYF TGCGCCAGCAGCCAAGTCCTAACGGGAGCTGCTACGCAGTATTTT
TRBJ1-2 TRBV7-2 . . 15 CASSLVGREIYGYTF TGTGCCAGCAGCTTAGTCGGGCGGGAGATCTATGGCTACACCTTC
TRBJ2-2 TRBV7-3 TRBD2 once 16 CASSFPMGGSTGELFF TGTGCCAGCAGCTTCCCCATGGGGGGGTCAACCGGGGAGCTGTTTTTT
TRBJ1-1 TRBV7-2 . . 16 CASSVGFGTRDTEAFF TGTGCCAGCAGCGTAGGGTTCGGTACGCGGGACACTGAAGCTTTCTTT
TRBJ1-4 TRBV15 TRBD1 . 14 CATSSGTEDEKLFF TGTGCCACTTCCTCCGGGACAGAAGATGAAAAACTGTTTTTT
TRBJ2-3 TRBV27 . . 19 CASSPHAPTGTTSTDTQYF TGTGCCAGCAGTCCTCACGCGCCTACAGGGACGACTAGCACAGATACGCAGTATTTT
TRBJ1-2 TRBV5-4 . . 13 CASSLKGVRGYTF TGTGCCAGCAGCTTAAAAGGGGTTCGTGGCTACACCTTC
TRBJ2-7 TRBV29-1 TRBD2 . 13 CSVEWLGGNEQYF TGCAGCGTTGAATGGCTGGGGGGGAACGAGCAGTACTTC
TRBJ2-2 TRBV7-2 TRBD2 . 16 CASSSLGGSYTGELFF TGTGCCAGCAGTTCCCTCGGCGGGAGCTACACCGGGGAGCTGTTTTTT
TRBJ2-1 TRBV19 TRBD1 . 15 CASSQGQGVYNEQFF TGTGCCAGTAGCCAGGGACAGGGAGTTTACAATGAGCAGTTCTTC
TRBJ2-3 TRBV5-1 TRBD2 once 15 CASSFSGTSADTQYF TGCGCCAGCAGCTTTAGCGGGACCAGCGCAGATACGCAGTATTTT
TRBJ2-2 TRBV7-3 TRBD2 . 16 CASSQGLAGVTGELFF TGTGCCAGCAGCCAGGGACTAGCGGGAGTAACCGGGGAGCTGTTTTTT
TRBJ2-2 TRBV7-7 TRBD1 . 14 CASSPRDRTGELFF TGTGCTAGCAGCCCTAGGGACAGGACCGGGGAGCTGTTTTTT
TRBJ1-1 TRBV5-1 TRBD1 once 16 CASSPWGQGLRTEAFF TGCGCCAGCAGCCCATGGGGACAGGGTCTGAGAACTGAAGCTTTCTTT
TRBJ2-1 TRBV7-2 TRBD2 once 17 CASTETSGGAGYNEQFF TGTGCCAGCACCGAGACTAGCGGGGGGGCCGGGTACAATGAGCAGTTCTTC
TRBJ2-7 TRBV9 TRBD2 . 15 CASSPSPGLAYEQYF TGTGCCAGCAGCCCAAGCCCGGGACTAGCGTACGAGCAGTACTTC
TRBJ1-4 TRBV7-2 TRBD1 once 15 CASSFEGQGNEKLFF TGTGCCAGCAGCTTTGAGGGACAGGGGAATGAAAAACTGTTTTTT
TRBJ2-1 TRBV2 TRBD2 . 23 CASNSFRTGFRLAGGFLDNEQFF TGTGCCAGCAACTCTTTCCGGACAGGGTTTAGACTAGCGGGAGGCTTTTTAGACAATGAGCAGTTCTTC
TRBJ1-1 TRBV4-2 TRBD1 . 15 CASSTNLRDRLVAFF TGTGCCAGCAGCACAAACCTCCGGGACAGGTTGGTGGCTTTCTTT
TRBJ2-1 TRBV30 TRBD2 . 12 CSGAASGNEQFF TGTTCAGGGGCGGCTAGCGGGAATGAGCAGTTCTTC
TRBJ1-1 TRBV30 TRBD1 . 12 CAWNDRGTEAFF TGTGCCTGGAACGACAGGGGTACTGAAGCTTTCTTT
TRBJ2-3 TRBV19 . . 14 CASSIQGITDTQYF TGTGCCAGTAGTATTCAGGGAATAACAGATACGCAGTATTTT
TRBJ2-3 TRBV6-5 . . 15 CASSYRGGDTDTQYF TGTGCCAGCAGTTACAGGGGCGGGGACACAGATACGCAGTATTTT
TRBJ2-1 TRBV5-1 TRBD2 . 16 CASTLRVGRAYNEQFF TGCGCCAGCACCCTTCGGGTCGGGAGGGCCTACAATGAGCAGTTCTTC
TRBJ1-2 TRBV5-4 TRBD1 . 14 CASRHTGGSYGYTF TGTGCCAGCAGACACACAGGGGGCAGTTATGGCTACACCTTC
TRBJ2-1 TRBV9 TRBD1 . 13 CASSAKMTGLGFF TGTGCCAGCAGCGCCAAGATGACAGGGTTGGGGTTCTTC
TRBJ1-2 TRBV7-8 . . 14 CASSLERGAGGYTF TGTGCCAGCAGCTTAGAGCGGGGGGCGGGCGGCTACACCTTC
TRBJ1-4 TRBV5-1 . . 15 CASSPNPGSNEKLFF TGCGCCAGCAGCCCTAATCCAGGGTCTAATGAAAAACTGTTTTTT
TRBJ1-2 TRBV5-1 . . 14 CASSLGQGNYGYTF TGCGCCAGCAGCTTGGGGCAGGGAAACTATGGCTACACCTTC
TRBJ2-1 TRBV27 TRBD2 . 15 CASSFLAGGPNEQFF TGTGCCAGCAGTTTTCTAGCGGGAGGGCCTAATGAGCAGTTCTTC
TRBJ1-2 TRBV29-1 . . 17 CSVDLYRTDRNQYGYTF TGCAGCGTTGATTTGTATCGGACAGACCGAAACCAATATGGCTACACCTTC
TRBJ2-3 TRBV6-5 . . 16 CASSYSLGPSTDTQYF TGTGCCAGCAGTTACTCGTTGGGGCCTAGCACAGATACGCAGTATTTT
TRBJ2-2 TRBV11-3 . . 16 CASSLGKTGVPGELFF TGTGCCAGCAGCTTAGGAAAAACGGGAGTGCCCGGGGAGCTGTTTTTT
TRBJ2-3 TRBV27 . . 19 CASSFTDPKHAPSTDTQYF TGTGCCAGCAGTTTTACAGACCCCAAACATGCCCCTAGCACAGATACGCAGTATTTT
TRBJ2-1 TRBV2 . once 14 CASRGITGYNEQFF TGTGCCAGCAGGGGTATCACGGGCTACAATGAGCAGTTCTTC
TRBJ2-7 TRBV19 TRBD1 . 14 CASSTDRDSYEQYF TGTGCCAGTAGTACAGACAGGGACTCCTACGAGCAGTACTTC
TRBJ1-1 TRBV7-2 . . 15 CASSWKQLTPTEAFF TGTGCCAGCAGCTGGAAACAGCTTACACCAACTGAAGCTTTCTTT